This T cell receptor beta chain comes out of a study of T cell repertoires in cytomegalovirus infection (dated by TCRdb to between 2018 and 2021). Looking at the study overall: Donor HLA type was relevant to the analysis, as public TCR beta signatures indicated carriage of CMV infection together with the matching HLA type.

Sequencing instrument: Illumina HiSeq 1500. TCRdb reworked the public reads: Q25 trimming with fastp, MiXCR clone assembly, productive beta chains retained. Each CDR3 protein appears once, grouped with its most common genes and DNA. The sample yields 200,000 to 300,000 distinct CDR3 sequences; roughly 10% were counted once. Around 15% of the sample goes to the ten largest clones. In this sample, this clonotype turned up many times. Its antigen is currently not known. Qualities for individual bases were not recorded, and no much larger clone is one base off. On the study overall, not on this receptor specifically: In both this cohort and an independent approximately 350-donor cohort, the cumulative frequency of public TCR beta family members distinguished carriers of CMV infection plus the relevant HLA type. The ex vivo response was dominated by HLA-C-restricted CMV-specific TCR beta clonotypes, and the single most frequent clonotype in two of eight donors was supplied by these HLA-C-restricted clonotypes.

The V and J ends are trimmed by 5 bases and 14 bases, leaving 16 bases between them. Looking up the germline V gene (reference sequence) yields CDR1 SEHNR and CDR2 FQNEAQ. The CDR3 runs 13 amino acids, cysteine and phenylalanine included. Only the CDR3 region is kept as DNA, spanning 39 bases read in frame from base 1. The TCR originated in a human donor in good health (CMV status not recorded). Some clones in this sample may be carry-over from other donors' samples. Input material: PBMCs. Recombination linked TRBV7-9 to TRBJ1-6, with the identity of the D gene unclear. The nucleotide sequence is TGTGCCAGCAGCAACGAAGGGATGGTGGCCCTCCACTTT. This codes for CASSNEGMVALHF.